A single TCR beta chain is shown here with its context. This entry is derived from a study of blood T cell repertoires in COVID-19. As for the study in general: PBMCs, B-cell-depleted T cells, or T cells provided the cDNA or gDNA that made up the material.

Per the authors' pipeline: Using reference gene primer amplification, nucleated cell counts were estimated. Using immunoSEQ multiplex PCR, the repertoire was profiled, and TCRdb retains in-frame clones only, with some absent. V, J and clone size are taken as reported in that table, and D and trimming were inferred from the DNA itself. The profile covers over 150,000 clones, with 76% appearing a single time and roughly 3.5% taken by the ten largest. The CDR3 totals 14 residues. Germline V lookup: CDR1 SGHTA, CDR2 FQGTGA. Trimming cost V 5 bases and J 4 bases; bases outside gene matches: 7. The sample comprised peripheral blood. The receptor was isolated from an elderly woman with acute or convalescent COVID-19. V usage is TRBV7-3 and J usage is TRBJ1-2, with 7 positions matching TRBD1. The CDR3 here is CASSAGTEPYGYTF. The CDR3 DNA sequence: TGTGCCAGCAGCGCCGGGACAGAACCCTATGGCTACACCTTC.